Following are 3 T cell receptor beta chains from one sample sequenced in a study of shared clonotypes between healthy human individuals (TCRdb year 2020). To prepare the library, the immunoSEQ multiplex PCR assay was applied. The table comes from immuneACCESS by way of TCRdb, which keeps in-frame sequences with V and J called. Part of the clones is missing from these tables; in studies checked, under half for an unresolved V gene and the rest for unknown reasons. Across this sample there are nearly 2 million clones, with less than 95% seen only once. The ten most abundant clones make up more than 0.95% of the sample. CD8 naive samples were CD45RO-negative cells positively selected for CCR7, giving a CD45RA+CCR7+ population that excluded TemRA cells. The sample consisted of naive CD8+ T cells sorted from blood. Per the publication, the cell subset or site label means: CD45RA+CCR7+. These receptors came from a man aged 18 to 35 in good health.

Here the CDR3 DNA reads TGTGCCAGCAGGGCGGGAGGGAGCAATGAGCAGTTCTTC. Protein sequence: CASRAGGSNEQFF. The J gene is TRBJ2-1, the V gene TRBV9; TRBD2 matches 9 bases. Germline lookup yields CDR1 SGDLS and CDR2 YYNGEE. Trimming at V came to 5 bases and at J to 6 bases, leaving 3 bases not matched to a gene. The CDR3 contains 13 residues.

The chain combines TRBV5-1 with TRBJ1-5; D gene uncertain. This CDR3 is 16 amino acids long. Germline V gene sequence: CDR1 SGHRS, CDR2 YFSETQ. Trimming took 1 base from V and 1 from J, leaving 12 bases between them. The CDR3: CASSLKVRRSNQPQHF. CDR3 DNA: TGCGCCAGCAGCTTGAAGGTCAGGCGGAGCAATCAGCCCCAGCATTTT.

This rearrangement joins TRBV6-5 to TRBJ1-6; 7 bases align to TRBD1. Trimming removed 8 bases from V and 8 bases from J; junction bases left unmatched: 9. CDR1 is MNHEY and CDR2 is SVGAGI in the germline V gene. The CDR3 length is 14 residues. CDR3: CASQGVLIYSPLHF. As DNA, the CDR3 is TGTGCCAGCCAGGGGGTATTAATTTATTCACCCCTCCACTTT.